The 27 T cell receptor beta chains below were found in one sample sequenced in a study of T cell repertoires in cytomegalovirus infection. A single record per CDR3 protein comes from TCRdb applying MiXCR to the reads. This sample has 45,000 to 55,000 distinct CDR3 sequences, with about a fifth found just once. For these TCRs, the target antigens are not known. The sequenced sample was CD8+ T cells from cultured PBMCs, obtained from culture after CMV antigen stimulation. Source of these receptors: a human donor in good health (CMV status not recorded). Some clones in this sample may be carry-over from other donors' samples.

This clonotype was counted between two and nine times. This chain uses TRBV25-1 with TRBJ2-7; 7 positions agree with TRBD1. Trimming removed 6 bases from V and 0 bases from J; junction bases left unmatched: 2. The CDR3 is 13 residues long. Germline lookup yields CDR1 MGHDK and CDR2 SYGVNS. The CDR3 nucleotides are TGTGCCAGCAGGGGGGACAGCTCCTACGAGCAGTACTTC. Amino acids: CASRGDSSYEQYF.

The J gene is TRBJ1-2, the V gene TRBV7-3; D call uncertain. This CDR3 region has 15 residues. Germline V lookup: CDR1 SGHTA, CDR2 FQGTGA. V lost 5 bases, J lost 0 bases, and 13 bases lay in between. CDR3 nucleotide sequence: TGTGCCAGCAGCCCCCGCGGTGGGTCTAACTATGGCTACACCTTC. Residues: CASSPRGGSNYGYTF.

The rearrangement uses TRBV7-6 and TRBJ2-4; the D gene could be TRBD1 or TRBD2 (5 bases each). V was pared by 5 bases and J by 4 bases, with 18 bases between. Germline V lookup: CDR1 SGHVS, CDR2 FNYEAQ. This CDR3 is built from 16 residues. The CDR3 reads CASSPRGAGLKNIQYF. The CDR3 nucleotides read TGTGCCAGCAGCCCCCGAGGGGCAGGGCTAAAAAACATTCAGTACTTC.

The chain combines TRBV19 with TRBJ1-1, with 8 bases fitting TRBD1. The CDR3 is 14 residues long. Germline CDR1 LNHDA, CDR2 SQIVND (reference sequence). The trim removed 9 bases at V and 5 bases at J, leaving 11 bases unmatched. The CDR3 DNA reads as TGTGCCAGCTTAAACGACAGGGGTTTTACTGAAGCTTTCTTT. Translation gives CASLNDRGFTEAFF.

This clonotype was seen more than once but under ten times. The V gene is TRBV7-8, the J gene TRBJ1-4, with 8 bases aligning to TRBD1. V gave up 3 bases and J gave up 3 bases; unmatched junction bases: 6. The CDR3 extends over 16 amino acids. CDR1 is SGHVS, CDR2 FQNEAQ, per germline. The CDR3 coding sequence is TGTGCCAGCAGCTTCCAGGGGGCGGTATCTAATGAAAAACTGTTTTTT. Amino acids: CASSFQGAVSNEKLFF.

The rearrangement uses TRBV14 and TRBJ2-3; D unclear. The ends were cut back, 0 bases at V and 9 bases at J, with 10 bases in the middle. Germline V gene data show CDR1 as SGHDN and CDR2 as FVKESK. The CDR3 extends over 13 amino acids. The CDR3 region has the DNA TGTGCCAGCAGCCAAGATATATCCAACACGCAGTATTTT. Translation: CASSQDISNTQYF. Together with reference TRBV14 and TRBJ2-3, the CDR3 gives the full variable domain: EAGVTQFPSHSVIEKGQTVTLRCDPISGHDNLYWYRRVMGKEIKFLLHFVKESKQDESGMPNNRFLAERTGGTYSTLKVQPAELEDSGVYFCASSQDISNTQYFGPGTRLTVL.

This rearrangement joins TRBV7-9 to TRBJ1-4; D is unclear. Per germline, CDR1 SEHNR and CDR2 FQNEAQ (reference sequence). V was pared by 5 bases and J by 8 bases, with 15 bases between. CDR3 length: 14 residues. DNA of the CDR3: TGTGCCAGCAGCCGACTCTCGGGAAGGGAAAAACTGTTTTTT. It yields the protein CASSRLSGREKLFF.

The CDR3: CASSFDFSGLAGNTIYF. CDR3 coding DNA: TGTGCCAGCAGTTTCGACTTCTCAGGGCTTGCTGGAAACACCATATATTTT. V and J are TRBV28 and TRBJ1-3; maybe TRBD1 (5 bases). V shed 3 bases and J shed 2 bases, with 17 bases lying between them. CDR1 and CDR2 from the germline V gene are MDHEN and SYDVKM. CDR3 length equals 17 residues.

J is TRBJ2-7 and V is TRBV20-1; tentatively, D is TRBD1 (5 bases). Germline loops: CDR1 DFQATT, CDR2 SNEGSKA (reference sequence). The CDR3 runs to 14 residues. Trimming removed 6 bases from V and 2 bases from J, with 17 bases in between. CDR3 amino acids: CSARDPTAAYEQYF. CDR3 bases: TGCAGTGCGCGCGACCCGACAGCCGCCTACGAGCAGTACTTC.

This chain joins TRBV6-2 or TRBV6-3 and TRBJ2-7; 7 nucleotides match TRBD1. The V gene end was trimmed by 6 bases and the J gene end by 2 bases; junction bases not matched to a gene: 10. The length of the CDR3 is 15 residues. CDR1 MNHEY and CDR2 SVGEGT come from the germline V gene. CDR3 nucleotide sequence: TGTGCCAGCAGATTCGACAGGGATCGTCCCTACGAGCAGTACTTC. This translates into CASRFDRDRPYEQYF.

This clonotype was seen many times. The junction departs from germline at one end; a sequencing error may be responsible. This sequence joins TRBV6-1 and TRBJ1-4, with TRBD1 matching 7 bases. This CDR3 spans 14 amino acids. Germline CDR1 and CDR2: MNHNS and SASEGT. Here the CDR3 reads CASSEAGGHEKLFF. DNA of the CDR3: TGTGCCAGTAGTGAGGCAGGGGGGCATGAAAAACTGTTTTTT.

This clonotype has a count of ten or more. The rearrangement joins TRBV12-3 or TRBV12-4 to TRBJ1-5; the match to TRBD1 covers 9 bases. The CDR3 is 15 residues long. The V gene end was trimmed by 7 bases and the J gene end by 3 bases; junction bases not matched to a gene: 7. Written as DNA, the CDR3 is TGTGCCAGCACCTACGGACAGGGGCCCAATCAGCCCCAGCATTTT. Encoded protein: CASTYGQGPNQPQHF.

This clonotype was seen a few times. J is TRBJ2-1 and V is TRBV3-1; 8 nucleotides line up with TRBD2. The CDR3 runs 16 residues. V shed 0 bases, J shed 2 bases, and the junction held 3 bases outside the gene matches. Germline CDR1 and CDR2: LGHDT and YNNKEL (reference sequence). The CDR3 loop reads CASSQDTGGAYNEQFF. The CDR3 nucleotides read TGTGCCAGCAGCCAAGATACCGGGGGGGCCTACAATGAGCAGTTCTTC.

The rearrangement uses TRBV7-6 and TRBJ2-7; either TRBD1 or TRBD2 may supply D (5 bases each). The V gene's germline CDR1 is SGHVS and CDR2 FNYEAQ. With 8 bases removed from V and 6 bases from J, the gap between germline ends came to 14 bases. The CDR3 has 12 amino acids. CDR3 nucleotide sequence: TGTGCCAGCGGGACGTCGCAGGGCGAGCAGTACTTC. Protein: CASGTSQGEQYF.

The table lists this clonotype with a few counts. This chain connects TRBV27 to TRBJ2-3; 7 bases map to TRBD2. With V trimmed by 7 bases and J by 0 bases, 10 bases remained unmatched. This CDR3 has 16 amino acids. The germline V gene has CDR1 MNHEY and CDR2 SMNVEV (reference sequence). The CDR3 loop is CASTPRGGFSTDTQYF. The CDR3 bases are TGTGCCAGCACCCCTCGCGGGGGATTTAGCACAGATACGCAGTATTTT.

This clonotype was recorded at least ten times. This chain uses TRBV6-2 or TRBV6-3 with TRBJ2-1; 9 nucleotides match TRBD2. Germline V lookup: CDR1 MNHEY, CDR2 SVGEGT. The ends lost 2 bases at V and 5 bases at J; junction bases unmatched: 10. The CDR3 is made up of 17 amino acids. CDR3 coding DNA: TGTGCCAGCAGTTACCCCCAGAAGAGCGGGGGGCACAATGAGCAGTTCTTC. This sequence encodes CASSYPQKSGGHNEQFF.

This clonotype has ten or more counts. This chain uses TRBV20-1 with TRBJ2-5; D assignment may be TRBD1 or TRBD2 (5 bases each). The CDR3 totals 12 residues. Germline V gene sequence: CDR1 DFQATT, CDR2 SNEGSKA (reference sequence). Trimming took 5 bases from V and 2 from J, leaving 9 bases between them. For the CDR3, the DNA is TGCAGTGCTCGGGACGTACAAGAGACCCAGTACTTC. Encoded protein: CSARDVQETQYF.

This clonotype was found a few times. The V and J genes are TRBV7-9 and TRBJ2-7; unclear D gene. This CDR3 comprises 12 residues. The germline V gene has CDR1 SEHNR and CDR2 FQNEAQ (reference sequence). Trimming shortened V by 5 bases and J by 6 bases, and 11 bases separated the two germline ends. The CDR3 loop reads CASSVPRSEQYF. In nucleotides, the CDR3 is TGTGCCAGCAGCGTACCACGCAGCGAGCAGTACTTC.

This clonotype was picked up a small number of times. This rearrangement joins TRBV7-2 to TRBJ2-1, with TRBD2 identical over 8 bases. The junction had 8 bases not matched to a gene; V was cut back by 7 bases and J by 0 bases. This CDR3 spans 16 amino acids. In germline, CDR1 is SGHTA, CDR2 FQGNSA. The DNA of the CDR3 is TGTGCCAGCACCCATCGGGGGGGGAACTCCTACAATGAGCAGTTCTTC. It translates to CASTHRGGNSYNEQFF.

This clonotype was recorded a few times. J is TRBJ2-7 and V is TRBV7-8; D is unclear. The CDR3 runs to 13 residues. Germline V CDR1 and CDR2: SGHVS, FQNEAQ. Deletions cut 4 bases from V and 0 bases from J, with 7 bases between. The CDR3, as DNA: TGTGCCAGCAGCTGGGTCGACTCCTACGAGCAGTACTTC. It yields the protein CASSWVDSYEQYF.

This clonotype was observed a handful of times. This chain connects TRBV7-2 to TRBJ1-2; D not certain. CDR3 length: 17 residues. Germline values: CDR1 SGHTA, CDR2 FQGNSA. Trimming left V 5 bases short and J 4 bases short, with 23 bases between. This chain's CDR3 is CASSPNFRVGIGYGYTF. DNA for the CDR3: TGTGCCAGCAGCCCAAACTTCCGGGTGGGGATAGGCTATGGCTACACCTTC.

This clonotype occurred once. The chain uses TRBV7-2 and TRBJ1-1, with D uncertain. V shed 1 base and J shed 8 bases, with 23 bases lying between them. Germline lookup yields CDR1 SGHTA and CDR2 FQGNSA. The CDR3 is 17 amino acids. CDR3 region: CASSLVYRGLELGEAFF. CDR3 coding DNA: TGTGCCAGCAGCTTAGTGTATCGTGGGCTCGAGCTCGGAGAAGCTTTCTTT.

This clonotype has just one count. The gene calls are TRBV5-4 and TRBJ2-7, with D maybe TRBD2 (6 bases). The V and J ends lost 0 bases and 2 bases respectively, with 15 bases between them. This CDR3 has 16 amino acids. Germline V gives CDR1 SGHNT, CDR2 YYREEE (reference sequence). The CDR3 here is CASSLEGLARPYEQYF. Here the CDR3 DNA reads TGTGCCAGCAGCTTGGAGGGGCTAGCGCGTCCCTACGAGCAGTACTTC.

This clonotype was found many times. The chain links TRBV2 to TRBJ2-7; possibly TRBD2 for D (5 bases). The V and J ends lost 8 bases and 7 bases respectively, with 9 bases between them. The CDR3 runs 10 residues. From germline, CDR1 is SNHLY and CDR2 FYNNEI. The CDR3 bases are TGTGCCAGCGAGGGTCCGGAGCAGTACTTC. Amino acids: CASEGPEQYF. The full variable domain, rest sourced from reference TRBV2 and TRBJ2-7, is EPEVTQTPSHQVTQMGQEVILRCVPISNHLYFYWYRQILGQKVEFLVSFYNNEISEKSEIFDDQFSVERPDGSNFTLKIRSTKLEDSAMYFCASEGPEQYFGPGTRLTVT.

The chain joins TRBV7-9 to TRBJ1-2; tentative D call: TRBD1 (6 bases). CDR1 and CDR2 (germline): SEHNR, FQNEAQ (reference sequence). Trimming pared 5 bases from V and 2 bases from J, leaving 15 bases between. This CDR3 has 15 amino acids. In DNA form, the CDR3 reads TGTGCCAGCAGCCGAGGCCAGGGGATAAACTATGGCTACACCTTC. Amino acids: CASSRGQGINYGYTF.

The J gene is TRBJ2-5, the V gene TRBV7-9; TRBD2 is a possible D gene (6 bases). The CDR3 extends over 16 amino acids. Germline CDR1 is SEHNR and CDR2 is FQNEAQ (reference sequence). The V and J ends lost 5 bases and 2 bases respectively, with 18 bases between them. This chain's CDR3 is CASSPYPGLRQETQYF. The CDR3 DNA follows: TGTGCCAGCAGCCCATACCCCGGACTAAGGCAAGAGACCCAGTACTTC.

The CDR3, as DNA: TGTGCCAGCAGCGCCCATGGTGGAACGAACACCGGGGAGCTGTTTTTT. This gives the protein CASSAHGGTNTGELFF. The chain recombines TRBV9 with TRBJ2-2; D is unresolved. Germline assignment: CDR1 SGDLS and CDR2 YYNGEE. The CDR3 extends over 16 amino acids. V lost 3 bases, J lost 0 bases, and 12 bases lay in between.